This T cell receptor (beta chain) was recorded in a study of response to subunit inactivated influenza vaccine (dated by TCRdb to the late 2010s). Broadly, across the study: The study used deep quantitative T cell receptor repertoire profiling to track responses to a trivalent subunit inactivated influenza vaccine.

With respect to this clonotype: The antigen this receptor binds is unknown. Base qualities are not provided; no much larger clone lies one nucleotide away.

The CDR3 covers 16 residues, taking in both the cysteine and the phenylalanine. Only CDR3 DNA is held: 48 bases, read in frame from base 1. CDR1 and CDR2 are drawn from the germline V gene: MDHEN, SYDVKM. Trimming accounts for 6 bases at V and 5 bases at J, while the number of junction bases matched to no gene is 14. Study-wide conclusions, independent of this receptor: The authors proposed that each seasonal influenza vaccination may bring in only a limited number of new T cells.

Library construction relied on RT-PCR. Sequenced on an Illumina HiSeq 2500. TCRdb ran its own pipeline on the public reads, namely fastp trimming at Q25 and MiXCR clone calling, and kept in-frame beta chains. Every distinct CDR3 protein forms one entry, paired with its most common genes and DNA. This sample lists 500,000 to 650,000 distinct CDR3 sequences; 7.6% were detected once. The ten largest clonotypes hold 13% of the sample. The clonotype was recovered from a man aged 50-75 years who received an inactivated influenza vaccine. Donor details come from another sample of the same person, matched by shared clones. The sequence is built from TRBV28 and TRBJ2-7; TRBD1 fits 9 bases in the junction. Sequencing used PBMCs from blood, obtained less than 25 months after vaccination. The sequenced DNA: TGTGCCAGCAGGTATAACTTCGGGACAGGGCCCCACGAGCAGTACTTC. Translated, it gives CASRYNFGTGPHEQYF.